The T cell receptor (beta chain) under discussion was sequenced for a study of shared T cell receptors in the human thymus (dated by TCRdb to 2020 to 2022). Background for the entire study: The study examined how self-reactive, shared T-cell receptor alpha chains are generated in the human thymus.

Library creation used the immunoSEQ multiplex PCR assay. TCRdb carries this immuneACCESS record with in-frame sequences only. Its versions omit some clonotypes, under half of them owing to an unresolved V gene in the studies checked, with the rest unexplained. The sample has hundreds of thousands of clones on record, 87% of them singletons. Together, the top ten hold under 0.01% of the sample. A remark on this clone: Its antigen specificity is not known. Base qualities are not recorded, but no much larger clone differs from it by a single base. The same CDR3 is also encoded by other DNA sequences in this sample.

In the germline V gene (reference sequence), CDR1 corresponds to DFQATT and CDR2 to SNEGSKA. V sheds 3 bases and J sheds 4 bases, leaving 6 bases between their ends. Including cysteine and phenylalanine, the CDR3 has 11 amino acids. The entry retains the CDR3 DNA only, 33 bases that are in frame from base 1. The same sample was also studied in work on human thymus T cells. The second paper states: Immunologically healthy infants undergoing open corrective cardiac surgery for congenital heart defects in Finland were used as donors. Thymus tissue was collected as surgical resects that were removed during corrective cardiac surgery. Biased V and J gene segment usage appeared to be present in both thymic and peripheral blood repertoires. The related research reported highly overlapping thymic TCR repertoires among unrelated individuals. TCR alpha and beta repertoires from fewer than ten infant thymus samples and a few related peripheral blood samples were characterized in the study. The infant donors were about 6 to 244 days old, and the cohort included six or seven males and two females. Thymocytes were mechanically released from the tissue and were stored as pellets of about 9.5-33 million cells at -70 degrees C. A QIAsymphony instrument was used to extract genomic DNA from frozen cell pellets. The immunoSEQ multiplex PCR assay was used to amplify the TCRB and TCRAD loci from a standardized amount of quality-controlled genomic DNA. The amplicons spanned the V(D)J region and were long enough to cover the CDR3 and allow V and J genes to be identified. Amplicon sequencing was performed on an Illumina platform through the commercial immunoSEQ service. Primer bias and sequencing errors were corrected as previously described, and TCRAD and TCRB definitions were based on the IMGT database. Analysis of the repertoires was done with immunoSEQ Analyzer 3.0 and VDJTools and included basic statistics, V/J segment usage, diversity estimates, rarefaction and pairwise overlap. Diversity was estimated using the Chao1, ChaoE, Efron-Thisted, Shannon and inverse Simpson indices, and was also estimated on datasets down-sampled to the size of the smallest sample. Repertoire overlap was assessed by strict matching of CDR3 nucleotide sequence, V gene and J gene, and clustering was done by Jaccard-based multidimensional scaling. On average, thymus samples yielded about 730,000 unique TCRB clonotypes, whereas blood samples yielded approximately 84,000.

Input material: thymocytes. The chain couples TRBV20-1 to TRBJ1-2; the best D guess is TRBD1, with 5 bases matching. The TCR originated in a boy younger than two with a congenital heart defect. Donor details come from another sample of the same person, matched by shared clones. The DNA sequence reads TGCAGTGCTAGGACAGTCTATGGCTACACCTTC. This translates into CSARTVYGYTF.